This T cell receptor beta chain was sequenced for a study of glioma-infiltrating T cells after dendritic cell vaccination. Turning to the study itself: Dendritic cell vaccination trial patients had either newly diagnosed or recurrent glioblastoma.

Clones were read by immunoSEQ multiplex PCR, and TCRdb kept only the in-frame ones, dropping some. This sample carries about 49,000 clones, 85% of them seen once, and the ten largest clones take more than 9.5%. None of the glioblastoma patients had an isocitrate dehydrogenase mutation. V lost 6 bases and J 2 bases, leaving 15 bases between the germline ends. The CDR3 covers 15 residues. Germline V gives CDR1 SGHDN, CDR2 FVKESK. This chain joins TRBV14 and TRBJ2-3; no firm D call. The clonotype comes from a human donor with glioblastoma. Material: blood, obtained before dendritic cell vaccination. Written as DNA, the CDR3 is TGTGCCAGCAGGCGAGGTCCACCTTCCACAGATACGCAGTATTTT. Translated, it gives CASRRGPPSTDTQYF.